This paragraph covers one TCR beta chain sequence. Germline V lookup: CDR1 MGHDK, CDR2 SYGVNS. This CDR3 region has 14 residues. With 4 bases clipped from V and 7 bases from J, the junction kept 7 bases outside the gene matches. The sample belongs to a study of blood T cell repertoires in COVID-19. Study overall: The United States, Italy and Spain were the sources of the acute and convalescent COVID-19 samples. T cells, B-cell-depleted T cells, or PBMCs supplied cDNA or gDNA.

Per the original methods: Nucleated cell number was recorded as an estimate derived from reference gene primer amplification. TCRdb's table, derived via immunoSEQ multiplex PCR, lists solely in-frame clones and lacks some. Clone size and V and J calls were adopted from that table, with D and trimming inferred from the DNA. The profile shows over 130,000 clones, around 86% of them singletons. This sequence was found in a man aged 70-80 years with acute or convalescent COVID-19. V gene TRBV25-1 combines with J gene TRBJ2-3; TRBD1 matches 8 bases. The sample comprised peripheral blood. The CDR3 sequence is CASSGQGAVNTQYF. In DNA form, the CDR3 reads TGTGCCAGCAGTGGCCAGGGGGCTGTAAATACGCAGTATTTT.